The 6 T cell receptor beta chains given below trace back to one sample, sequenced in a study of cytomegalovirus exposure and HLA in healthy donors. A multiplex PCR was run with 60 Vbeta primers and 13 Jbeta primers. The data were produced by immunoSEQ multiplex PCR, yet TCRdb's version contains in-frame clones alone and is incomplete. The profile shows about 150,000 clones, roughly 10% of them singletons. Material: PBMCs. These receptors were taken from a man aged 50 to 59 in good health and CMV-seronegative.

V and J are TRBV28 and TRBJ2-1; 8 bases are a match to TRBD1. This CDR3 is built from 14 residues. V lost 10 bases and J lost 3; bases outside the gene matches: 8. Looked up from germline, CDR1 is MDHEN and CDR2 is SYDVKM. The CDR3: CATLDRGGYNEQFF. The CDR3 DNA sequence: TGTGCCACTTTAGACAGGGGAGGCTACAATGAGCAGTTCTTC.

This rearrangement joins TRBV6-5 to TRBJ2-3; D unresolved. Trimming stripped 3 bases from V and 6 bases from J, with 10 bases between. CDR1 MNHEY and CDR2 SVGAGI come from the germline V gene. The CDR3 sequence is 13 residues long. The CDR3 coding sequence is TGTGCCAGCAGTTATGACCCCGGGGATACGCAGTATTTT. It yields the protein CASSYDPGDTQYF.

The chain carries TRBV19 and TRBJ1-6, with 7 nucleotides matching TRBD1. The germline gives CDR1 LNHDA, CDR2 SQIVND (reference sequence). Trimming took 5 bases from V and 7 from J; bases not matched to a gene: 2. The CDR3 contains 13 residues. CDR3 nucleotide sequence: TGTGCCAGTAGTCAGGGGGGAAATTCACCCCTCCACTTT. Amino acids: CASSQGGNSPLHF.

This clone was detected once. The chain recombines TRBV19 with TRBJ2-3; 13 bases map to TRBD2. V trimming: 5 bases; J trimming: 4 bases; junction bases outside the gene matches: 9. The CDR3 runs to 17 residues. CDR1 LNHDA and CDR2 SQIVND come from the germline V gene (reference sequence). CDR3 sequence: CASSDTWTSGGSDTQYF. CDR3 sequence (DNA): TGTGCCAGTAGTGATACTTGGACTAGCGGGGGATCAGATACGCAGTATTTT.

The V gene is TRBV27, the J gene TRBJ1-5; D unresolved. Germline assignment: CDR1 MNHEY and CDR2 SMNVEV (reference sequence). The CDR3 loop spans 15 amino acids. V was cut by 2 bases and J by 0 bases, with 8 bases left in between. The CDR3 nucleotides read TGTGCCAGCAGTTTAAACAGTAATAGCAATCAGCCCCAGCATTTT. This translates into CASSLNSNSNQPQHF.

This clone appeared a few times. The V call is TRBV28, the J call TRBJ2-7; maybe TRBD2 (6 bases). Germline loops: CDR1 MDHEN, CDR2 SYDVKM. This CDR3 contains 15 residues. The ends were cut back, 3 bases at V and 5 bases at J, with 17 bases in the middle. The CDR3 loop is CASSFPGEAGNEQYF. CDR3 in DNA: TGTGCCAGCAGTTTCCCGGGAGAGGCGGGCAACGAGCAGTACTTC.